The 14 T cell receptor beta chains in this list originate from one sample, sequenced in a study of T-cell reconstitution after alpha-beta-depleted transplantation in children (TCRdb year 2016). The library was generated by PCR. TCRdb names Illumina HiSeq 2500 as the instrument used. TCR library preparation used molecular barcoding, with unique molecular identifiers applied to normalize quantification of the TCRbeta repertoire. In-frame beta chains were kept once TCRdb had trimmed the public reads at Q25 with fastp and called clones with MiXCR. Every entry covers one CDR3 protein and lists the most common genes and DNA from its rows. The sample table shows about 980,000 distinct CDR3 sequences, and about 30% are seen once. Together, the top ten hold around 30% of the sample. Explained via the paper, the treatment or condition label denotes: allogeneic hematopoietic cell transplantation with graft depleted of TCRalphabeta T cells and CD19 B cells.

Sequences were derived from PBMCs, mostly from graft donor cells, sampled 360 days after TCRalphabeta/CD19-depleted stem cell transplant. Source of these receptors: a boy in the first two years of life who had a stem cell transplant for SCID, so the T cells may come from the graft donor.

The sample holds a few counts of this clonotype. The chain carries TRBV5-1 and TRBJ2-7; D perhaps matches TRBD1 (6 bases). Germline V gene lookup returns CDR1 SGHRS and CDR2 YFSETQ. Trimming shortened V by 6 bases and J by 1 base, and 29 bases separated the two germline ends. This CDR3 contains 19 residues. The CDR3 reads CASTGAGARGSSDSYEQYF. The CDR3 DNA follows: TGCGCCAGCACCGGAGCAGGGGCTCGAGGGTCGAGCGATTCCTACGAGCAGTACTTC. The full variable domain, its missing parts supplied by reference TRBV5-1 and TRBJ2-7, is KAGVTQTPRYLIKTRGQQVTLSCSPISGHRSVSWYQQTPGQGLQFLFEYFSETQRNKGNFPGRFSGRQFSNSRSEMNVSTLELGDSALYLCASTGAGARGSSDSYEQYFGPGTRLTVT.

The sample holds a few counts of this clonotype. V is TRBV6-1 and J is TRBJ1-1; D is ambiguous. The CDR3 has 12 amino acids. Germline V gives CDR1 MNHNS, CDR2 SASEGT. V lost 8 bases and J 0 bases, leaving 7 bases between the germline ends. The CDR3 coding sequence is TGTGCCAGCGGCGACCTGAACACTGAAGCTTTCTTT. Translated, it gives CASGDLNTEAFF.

In this sample, this clonotype turned up many times. The chain has TRBV11-2 and TRBJ2-1, with a weak D call TRBD1 (6 bases). CDR1 and CDR2 (germline): SGHAT, FQNNGV. V was clipped by 5 bases and J by 7 bases, with 21 bases between them. The CDR3 sequence is 16 residues long. The CDR3 is CASSILQGPHRNEQFF. The CDR3 nucleotides read TGTGCCAGCAGCATCCTACAGGGCCCCCACAGGAATGAGCAGTTCTTC.

This sequence joins TRBV6-2 or TRBV6-3 and TRBJ1-1, with D maybe TRBD1 (6 bases). Germline-derived CDR1 and CDR2 are MNHEY and SVGEGT. V was trimmed by 7 bases and J by 2 bases, leaving 23 bases between them. This CDR3 region has 17 residues. The CDR3 protein is CASTARGAGVVNTEAFF. The CDR3 DNA reads TGTGCCAGCACCGCTCGAGGGGCAGGGGTCGTAAACACTGAAGCTTTCTTT.

The V gene is TRBV12-3 or TRBV12-4, the J gene TRBJ2-5, with 9 bases that match TRBD2. Trimming took 3 bases from V and 7 from J; bases not matched to a gene: 9. This CDR3 has 15 residues. CDR3 in amino acids: CASSFLAGPWRTQYF. The CDR3 DNA reads as TGTGCCAGCAGTTTCCTAGCGGGGCCGTGGAGGACCCAGTACTTC.

The chain couples TRBV5-6 to TRBJ2-2, with a tentative D call TRBD2 (5 bases). The CDR3 spans 16 residues. Trimming took off 4 bases at V and 3 bases at J, with 16 bases between the two ends. Germline CDR1 SGHDT, CDR2 YYEEEE. The CDR3 here is CASSLITDYYTGELFF. As DNA, the CDR3 is TGTGCCAGCAGCCTGATAACAGACTACTACACCGGGGAGCTGTTTTTT.

This clonotype appeared a few times. V is TRBV27 and J is TRBJ1-1; 10 nucleotides agree with TRBD1. CDR3 size: 13 residues. With V trimmed by 6 bases and J by 7 bases, 5 bases remained unmatched. Germline V gene data show CDR1 as MNHEY and CDR2 as SMNVEV (reference sequence). CDR3 sequence reads: CASRDRGIGEAFF. CDR3 nucleotides: TGTGCCAGCAGGGACAGGGGGATAGGTGAAGCTTTCTTT.

The chain employs TRBV28 and TRBJ2-1, with 7 bases fitting TRBD1. Germline V gene lookup returns CDR1 MDHEN and CDR2 SYDVKM. This CDR3 is 15 amino acids long. The J segment lost 5 bases and the V segment lost 6 bases, leaving 10 bases of the junction unmatched. Written as DNA, the CDR3 is TGTGCCAGCAGGATGACAGGGACGGGGCACAATGAGCAGTTCTTC. This sequence encodes CASRMTGTGHNEQFF.

The V call is TRBV10-3, the J call TRBJ1-2, with 7 bases that match TRBD1. This CDR3 has 13 amino acids. CDR1 and CDR2 (germline): ENHRY, SYGVKD. V was clipped by 2 bases and J by 9 bases; unmatched bases: 6. CDR3 residues: CAISEDRVLSYTF. Written as DNA, the CDR3 is TGTGCCATCAGTGAGGACAGGGTTCTCAGCTACACCTTC.

The J gene is TRBJ1-1, the V gene TRBV5-1; 8 nucleotides line up with TRBD1. The ends lost 4 bases at V and 4 bases at J; junction bases unmatched: 9. The CDR3 extends over 15 amino acids. Germline V gene sequence: CDR1 SGHRS, CDR2 YFSETQ. The CDR3 region is CASSLDRDDSTEAFF. In DNA, the CDR3 is TGCGCCAGCAGCCTGGACAGGGACGATAGCACTGAAGCTTTCTTT.

This chain connects TRBV24-1 to TRBJ1-1, with D maybe TRBD1 (5 bases). Germline V CDR1 and CDR2: KGHDR, SFDVKD. With 9 bases removed from V and 1 base from J, the gap between germline ends came to 14 bases. This CDR3 region has 14 residues. The CDR3 loop reads CATRGGRWNTEAFF. In nucleotides, the CDR3 is TGTGCCACCCGGGGGGGACGATGGAACACTGAAGCTTTCTTT.

This clonotype was seen a few times. The CDR3 coding sequence is TGCGCCAGCAGCCTTCAGGGGCGGCAGGCCTACAATGAGCAGTTCTTC. Protein product: CASSLQGRQAYNEQFF. The chain carries TRBV5-1 and TRBJ2-1; D may be TRBD1 (6 bases). V was cut by 4 bases and J by 2 bases, with 16 bases left in between. CDR1 and CDR2 from the germline V gene are SGHRS and YFSETQ. The CDR3 length is 16 residues. Combining the CDR3 with reference TRBV5-1 and TRBJ2-1 gives the whole variable domain KAGVTQTPRYLIKTRGQQVTLSCSPISGHRSVSWYQQTPGQGLQFLFEYFSETQRNKGNFPGRFSGRQFSNSRSEMNVSTLELGDSALYLCASSLQGRQAYNEQFFGPGTRLTVL.

This clonotype was counted between two and nine times. This sequence joins TRBV5-6 and TRBJ1-1; TRBD1 is a possible D gene (5 bases). Trimming removed 0 bases at V and 11 bases at J, with 8 bases between. The CDR3 has 11 residues. In germline, CDR1 is SGHDT, CDR2 YYEEEE. The DNA of the CDR3 is TGTGCCAGCAGCTTGGGATGGGACGCTTTCTTT. This translates into CASSLGWDAFF.

The J gene is TRBJ1-3, the V gene TRBV29-1; D call uncertain. The germline V gene has CDR1 SQVTM and CDR2 ANQGSEA. V was trimmed by 5 bases and J by 8 bases, leaving 16 bases between them. There are 13 residues in the CDR3. CDR3 region: CSVLLVGKDTIYF. CDR3 sequence (DNA): TGCAGCGTTCTTCTCGTGGGCAAAGACACCATATATTTT.